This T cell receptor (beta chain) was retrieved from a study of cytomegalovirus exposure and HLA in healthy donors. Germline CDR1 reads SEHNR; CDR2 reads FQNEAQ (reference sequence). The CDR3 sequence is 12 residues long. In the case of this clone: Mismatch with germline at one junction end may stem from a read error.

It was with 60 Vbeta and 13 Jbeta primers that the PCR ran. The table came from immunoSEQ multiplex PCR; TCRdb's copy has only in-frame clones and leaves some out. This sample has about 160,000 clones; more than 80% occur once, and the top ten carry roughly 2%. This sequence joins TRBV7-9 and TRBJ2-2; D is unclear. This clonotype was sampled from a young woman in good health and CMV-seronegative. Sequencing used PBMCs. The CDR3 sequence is CSSRPDTGELFF. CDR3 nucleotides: TGTTCCAGCAGACCAGACACCGGGGAGCTGTTTTTT.